A selection of T cell receptor beta chains follows, all from one sample in a study of shared clonotypes between healthy human individuals. Profiling relied on immunoSEQ multiplex PCR, and the TCRdb table lists in-frame clones only, not all of them. The sample includes over a million clones, roughly 74% of them seen just once. Material: memory CD4+ T cells from PBMCs. The receptors were gathered from a man younger than 35 in good health. Some clones in this sample may be carry-over from other donors' samples. Each CDR3 is given with its conserved first and last residue. The D gene is left open where the match is weak. Clone size is stated in some rows and not others, as once, few, many or a class when expanded.

d_gene	v_gene	j_gene	abundance	CDR3nt	CDR3aa
NA	TRBV5-6	TRBJ2-5	NA	TGTGCCAGCAGCCATAGAGCAATGACCCAAGAGACCCAGTACTTC	CASSHRAMTQETQYF
NA	TRBV9	TRBJ2-3	NA	TGTGCCAGCAGCGTAGTCGGGACAACCTACACAGATACGCAGTATTTT	CASSVVGTTYTDTQYF
NA	TRBV6-1	TRBJ1-2	NA	TGTGCCAGCAGCAGGGACTACTATGGCTACACCTTC	CASSRDYYGYTF
TRBD1	TRBV6-1	TRBJ2-7	NA	TGTGCCAGCGTCTCGGGACAGATGCCTGACGAGCAGTACTTC	CASVSGQMPDEQYF
TRBD1	TRBV7-9	TRBJ1-5	NA	TGTGCCAGCAGCTCGCAGGGGGCTGAGCCCCAGCATTTT	CASSSQGAEPQHF
TRBD1	TRBV28	TRBJ1-4	NA	TGTGCCAGCAGGCGCCGGGACAGGAATTATGAAAAACTGTTTTTT	CASRRRDRNYEKLFF
NA	TRBV27	TRBJ2-5	few	TGTGCCAGCAGTTCCCACGGACGGGGTCAAGAGACCCAGTACTTC	CASSSHGRGQETQYF
TRBD1	TRBV28	TRBJ2-6	NA	TGTGCCAGCAGTTCAACAGGGGTATCTGGGGCCAACGTCCTGACTTTC	CASSSTGVSGANVLTF
TRBD2	TRBV2	TRBJ2-7	few	TGTGCCAGCGGGACTAGCGGAGCCTACGAGCAGTACTTC	CASGTSGAYEQYF
NA	TRBV5-1	TRBJ2-3	NA	TGCGCCAGCAGGAAACTGAGGGGAAGCACAGATACGCAGTATTTT	CASRKLRGSTDTQYF
TRBD1	TRBV7-9	TRBJ1-1	NA	TGTGCCAGCAGCCTCCATAGGACAGGCGCTGAAGCTTTCTTT	CASSLHRTGAEAFF
NA	TRBV4-1	TRBJ1-2	NA	TGCGCCAGCAGCCAAGAGTTTATATTGTCGGCGGGCAGATCATATGGCTACACCTTC	CASSQEFILSAGRSYGYTF
NA	TRBV5-4	TRBJ2-5	few	TGTGCCAGCAGCTGGGAGGCGGAAGAGACCCAGTACTTC	CASSWEAEETQYF
TRBD1	TRBV27	TRBJ2-7	NA	TGTGCCAGCAGTTCGACAGGGGGATGGGTGCAGTACTTC	CASSSTGGWVQYF
TRBD1	TRBV6-6	TRBJ1-4	NA	TGTGCCAGCCGCTCACAGGGGATAAGAGAAAAACTGTTTTTT	CASRSQGIREKLFF
TRBD2	TRBV4-2	TRBJ2-1	few	TGTGCCAGCAGCCAACCTCCCGGACTAGCTACCAATGAGCAGTTCTTC	CASSQPPGLATNEQFF
NA	TRBV27	TRBJ2-5	NA	TGTGCCAGCAGCCGTGGGCGGTTCCAAGAGACCCAGTACTTC	CASSRGRFQETQYF